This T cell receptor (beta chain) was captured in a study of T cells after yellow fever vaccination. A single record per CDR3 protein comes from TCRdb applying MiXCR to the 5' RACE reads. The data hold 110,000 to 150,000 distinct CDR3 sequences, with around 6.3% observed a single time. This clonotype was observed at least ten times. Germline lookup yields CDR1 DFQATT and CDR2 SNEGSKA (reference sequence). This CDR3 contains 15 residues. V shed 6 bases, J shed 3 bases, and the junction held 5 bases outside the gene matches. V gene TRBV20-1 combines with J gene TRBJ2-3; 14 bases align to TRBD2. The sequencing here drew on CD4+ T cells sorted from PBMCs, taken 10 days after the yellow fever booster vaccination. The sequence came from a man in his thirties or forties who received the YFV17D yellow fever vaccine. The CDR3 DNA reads TGCAGTGCACGGACTAGCGGGAGGAGGACAGATACGCAGTATTTT. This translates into CSARTSGRRTDTQYF.